The sequence of this TCR beta chain was determined in a study of T cell repertoires in cytomegalovirus infection (dated by TCRdb to the late 2010s). For the study in its entirety: Donor HLA type was relevant to the analysis, because carriage of CMV infection together with the matching HLA type was indicated by public TCR beta signatures. Study-wide conclusions, independent of this receptor: In both this cohort and an independent roughly 350-donor cohort, the cumulative frequency of public TCR beta family members distinguished carriers of CMV infection plus the relevant HLA type. In the ex vivo response, HLA-C-restricted CMV-specific TCR beta clonotypes were dominant, and in two of eight donors the single most frequent clonotype came from this HLA-C-restricted group.

In regard to this clonotype: The target of this receptor is not known. No base-level quality is on record; no much larger clone is a single base apart.

The CDR3 measures 15 amino acids from cysteine to phenylalanine. CDR3 DNA is the only sequence kept; it has 45 bases, read in frame from the first base. The junction shows trimming of 1 base on V and 7 bases on J, plus 13 bases between the germline ends. Based on the germline V gene, the CDR1 and CDR2 sequences are SGHTA and FQGTGA. The data were produced on an Illumina HiSeq 1500. The public reads were reanalyzed by TCRdb: fastp trimming at Q25, MiXCR alignment, in-frame beta chains only. Each CDR3 protein gets just one entry, which takes the most common genes and DNA from the rows behind it. The sample records about 260,000 distinct CDR3 sequences, 9.1% of which are singletons. Around 15% of the sample goes to the ten largest clones.

The receptor comes from a human donor in good health (CMV status not recorded). Some clones in this sample may be carry-over from other donors' samples. Input material: PBMCs. Rearrangement joined TRBV7-3 to TRBJ2-2; the D segment could be TRBD2, given 5 matching bases. The DNA is TGTGCCAGCAGCTTAATTGGGGAGAGAGGCGGGGAGCTGTTTTTT. Protein translation: CASSLIGERGGELFF.